The 20 T cell receptor beta chains in this list originate from one sample, sequenced in a study of Graves' ophthalmopathy and Graves' hyperthyroidism. Amplified material comprised TCR beta CDR3 regions derived from RNA transcripts. HTBI primers were employed in first-round RT-PCR, then a second-round multiplex PCR followed. TCRdb passed the multiplex PCR reads through MiXCR, listing each CDR3 protein once. In the table there are almost 750,000 distinct CDR3 sequences, 35% to 50% of which are singletons. The source material was peripheral blood. These receptors came from an adult man with Graves' ophthalmopathy.

The chain is built from TRBV2 and TRBJ2-5, with D perhaps matching TRBD2 (5 bases). Trimming took 11 bases from V and 5 from J, leaving 18 bases between them. CDR3 length equals 13 residues. Germline CDR1 and CDR2: SNHLY and FYNNEI. The CDR3 coding sequence is TGTGCCTGGAAACGGGGTAAAGGGGAGACCCAGTACTTC. Its translation is CAWKRGKGETQYF.

This clonotype was observed once. The V gene is TRBV2, the J gene TRBJ1-6, with TRBD1 identical over 8 bases. This CDR3 is 15 amino acids long. The germline CDR1 and CDR2 sequences are SNHLY and FYNNEI. J gave up 9 bases and V 7 bases, and 11 bases lay outside the gene matches. CDR3 loop: CASTPGGSRGSPLHF. CDR3 DNA sequence: TGTGCCAGCACCCCAGGGGGCTCGAGGGGTTCACCCCTCCACTTT.

A word on this clonotype: This CDR3 is missing its conserved last phenylalanine or tryptophan, likely due to a read error. The DNA is left out, because the CDR3 cannot be placed on it with certainty; the CDR3 is given as TCRdb lists it. The rearrangement uses TRBV29-1 and TRBJ2-7; no DNA check was done on the table's D call, TRBD1. The CDR3 totals 9 residues, both ends included. Germline V gives CDR1 SQVTM, CDR2 ANQGSEA. CDR3 region: CSVRQGGCL.

This clonotype was recorded at least ten times. V and J are TRBV2 and TRBJ2-7, with D possibly being TRBD1 (5 bases). Trimming took off 4 bases at V and 0 bases at J, with 7 bases between the two ends. CDR1 is SNHLY and CDR2 is FYNNEI in the germline V gene. CDR3 length: 13 amino acids. The CDR3 loop is CASSGRVSYEQYF. Written as DNA, the CDR3 is TGTGCCAGCAGTGGCAGGGTCTCCTACGAGCAGTACTTC.

This clonotype was seen many times. The chain joins TRBV29-1 to TRBJ1-1; possibly TRBD1 for D (5 bases). Germline CDR1 is SQVTM and CDR2 is ANQGSEA. V lost 8 bases and J 3 bases, leaving 13 bases between the germline ends. The CDR3 length is 12 residues. CDR3 residues: CSPYSGDTEAFF. CDR3 in DNA: TGCAGCCCATATTCGGGGGACACTGAAGCTTTCTTT.

About this clonotype: This clone may be a read error of a much larger clone one base away. V usage is TRBV15 and J usage is TRBJ1-6; 8 nucleotides match TRBD1. Germline V CDR1 and CDR2: LNHNV, YYDKDF (reference sequence). Germline trimming cut 5 bases from V and 4 bases from J; bases unmatched to any gene: 4. CDR3 length equals 15 residues. DNA of the CDR3: TGTGCCACCAGCGGCAGGGGGCAATATAATTCACCCCTCCACTTT. It codes for CATSGRGQYNSPLHF.

The chain combines TRBV9 with TRBJ1-4; a possible D gene is TRBD1 (6 bases). The CDR3 contains 15 residues. Per germline, CDR1 SGDLS and CDR2 YYNGEE. V was shortened by 1 base and J by 4 bases, with 11 bases between the two germline ends. CDR3 region: CASSVSGQRNEKLFF. For the CDR3, the DNA is TGTGCCAGCAGCGTAAGTGGACAGCGTAATGAAAAACTGTTTTTT. The full variable domain, in which reference TRBV9 and TRBJ1-4 provide the parts outside the CDR3, is DSGVTQTPKHLITATGQRVTLRCSPRSGDLSVYWYQQSLDQGLQFLIQYYNGEERAKGNILERFSAQQFPDLHSELNLSSLELGDSALYFCASSVSGQRNEKLFFGSGTQLSVL.

This clonotype came up a few times. The chain joins TRBV25-1 to TRBJ2-6; D perhaps matches TRBD2 (6 bases). V was pared by 5 bases and J by 0 bases, with 14 bases between. The CDR3 is made up of 17 amino acids. Germline V gives CDR1 MGHDK, CDR2 SYGVNS. As DNA, the CDR3 is TGTGCCAGCAGTTCGGGAGAAGGGTACTCTGGGGCCAACGTCCTGACTTTC. It yields the protein CASSSGEGYSGANVLTF. Using reference TRBV25-1 and TRBJ2-6 for the parts outside the CDR3, the full variable domain is EADIYQTPRYLVIGTGKKITLECSQTMGHDKMYWYQQDPGMELHLIHYSYGVNSTEKGDLSSESTVSRIRTEHFPLTLESARPSHTSQYLCASSSGEGYSGANVLTFGAGSRLTVL.

The chain uses TRBV10-3 and TRBJ1-5; D is perhaps TRBD1 (5 bases). The germline gives CDR1 ENHRY, CDR2 SYGVKD. The CDR3 contains 15 residues. The germline V and J ends were trimmed by 7 bases and 1 base, with 14 bases remaining between them. CDR3 in amino acids: CAIKLDIVSNQPQHF. The CDR3 nucleotides read TGTGCCATCAAGTTGGACATCGTAAGCAATCAGCCCCAGCATTTT.

Many counts were recorded for this clonotype. This chain links TRBV20-1 with TRBJ2-5; possibly TRBD2 for D (5 bases). V lost 5 bases and J 5 bases, leaving 9 bases between the germline ends. Germline V lookup: CDR1 DFQATT, CDR2 SNEGSKA (reference sequence). This CDR3 region has 11 residues. The CDR3 DNA follows: TGCAGTGCTCCGGACTTCGAGACCCAGTACTTC. Translation gives CSAPDFETQYF.

V is TRBV7-9 and J is TRBJ2-7, with TRBD2 as a possible D gene (6 bases). This CDR3 has 14 amino acids. CDR1 is SEHNR and CDR2 is FQNEAQ in the germline V gene (reference sequence). The V end lost 5 bases, the J end lost 6 bases, and 17 bases lay between the germline ends. The CDR3 is CASSPGEMRGEQYF. The CDR3 region has the DNA TGTGCCAGCAGCCCGGGAGAGATGAGAGGCGAGCAGTACTTC.

The count of this clonotype is one. The gene calls are TRBV7-9 and TRBJ2-2; 11 bases fit TRBD1. Germline V CDR1 and CDR2: SEHNR, FQNEAQ (reference sequence). The CDR3 totals 16 residues. V lost 5 bases, J lost 5 bases, and 7 bases stayed unmatched. As DNA, the CDR3 is TGTGCCAGCAGCCAAGGACAGGGGGCGCTTACCGGGGAGCTGTTTTTT. Translated: CASSQGQGALTGELFF.

The table lists this clonotype with a few counts. The chain combines TRBV20-1 with TRBJ1-5; D is unclear. The CDR3 is 14 amino acids. Looked up from germline, CDR1 is DFQATT and CDR2 is SNEGSKA (reference sequence). V lost 5 bases and J lost 5, with 16 bases in between. The CDR3 nucleotides are TGCAGTGCTCCCGTTTCAGGCCCGGATCAGCCCCAGCATTTT. Its translation is CSAPVSGPDQPQHF.

Remarks on this clonotype: A single base separates this from a much larger clone, so it may be a read error. This CDR3 fails to terminate in the conserved phenylalanine or tryptophan, so it likely reflects a read error. The chain is built from TRBV29-1 and TRBJ1-1; D is unclear. Germline V gene data show CDR1 as SQVTM and CDR2 as ANQGSEA. The CDR3 sequence is 13 residues long. CDR3 residues: CSAIPPRDTEAFL. The CDR3 DNA sequence: TGCAGTGCTATACCCCCGAGAGACACTGAAGCTTTCCTT.

This chain joins TRBV7-2 and TRBJ2-7, with 11 positions matching TRBD2. J gave up 2 bases and V 6 bases, and 6 bases lay outside the gene matches. The CDR3 runs 15 residues. Germline assignment: CDR1 SGHTA and CDR2 FQGNSA. The CDR3 loop reads CASRCTSGSTYEQYF. The CDR3 region has the DNA TGTGCCAGCAGATGTACTAGCGGGAGTACCTACGAGCAGTACTTC.

V gene TRBV6-4 combines with J gene TRBJ1-4; unclear D gene. The CDR3 is 15 residues long. The germline V gene encodes CDR1 MRHNA and CDR2 SNTAGT. Trimming shortened V by 6 bases and J by 0 bases, and 11 bases separated the two germline ends. As DNA, the CDR3 is TGTGCCAGCAGGGGCGGCGGTGCAACTAATGAAAAACTGTTTTTT. Protein sequence: CASRGGGATNEKLFF.

At least ten counts were recorded for this clonotype. The chain carries TRBV9 and TRBJ1-6, with D perhaps TRBD1 (6 bases). The CDR3 spans 15 residues. CDR1 and CDR2 from the germline V gene are SGDLS and YYNGEE. V was pared by 1 base and J by 7 bases, with 12 bases between. The CDR3 region has the DNA TGTGCCAGCAGCGTACAGCAGGGGCGGAATTCACCCCTCCACTTT. It codes for CASSVQQGRNSPLHF.

Regarding this clonotype: A much more abundant neighbour one base away suggests this may be a read error. CDR3 sequence reads: CARSPRWTNEKLFF. DNA for the CDR3: TGTGCCCGCAGCCCCCGATGGACTAATGAAAAACTGTTTTTT. This sequence joins TRBV7-9 and TRBJ1-4; D ambiguous. Germline lookup yields CDR1 SEHNR and CDR2 FQNEAQ (reference sequence). The CDR3 totals 14 residues.

This clonotype was seen only a few times. The rearrangement joins TRBV6-5 to TRBJ1-1; D is unclear. The V end lost 2 bases, the J end lost 7 bases, and 8 bases lay between the germline ends. From germline, CDR1 is MNHEY and CDR2 SVGAGI. The CDR3 has 12 residues. Here the CDR3 reads CASSYLPGEAFF. Written as DNA, the CDR3 is TGTGCCAGCAGTTACCTGCCAGGTGAAGCTTTCTTT.

Many counts were recorded for this clonotype. The chain couples TRBV9 to TRBJ2-6; D remains ambiguous. The CDR3 sequence is 13 residues long. V shed 0 bases and J shed 3 bases, with 1 base lying between them. The germline V gene has CDR1 SGDLS and CDR2 YYNGEE. The CDR3 loop reads CASSVDGANVLTF. For the CDR3, the DNA is TGTGCCAGCAGCGTAGATGGGGCCAACGTCCTGACTTTC.